This T cell receptor (beta chain) was sequenced during a study of response to subunit inactivated influenza vaccine. Study-wide results and limits: The authors offered the suggestion that each seasonal influenza vaccination recruits few new T cells.

TCRdb passed the RT-PCR reads through MiXCR, listing each CDR3 protein once. The table includes about 500,000 distinct CDR3 sequences, approximately 13% detected once. Per the germline V gene, CDR1 is SGHTA and CDR2 is FQGNSA. CDR3 size: 15 residues. This clonotype was detected ten times or more. What it binds is not known. An end of the junction does not agree with germline; a read error may underlie this. J is TRBJ2-3 and V is TRBV7-2; D could derive from TRBD1 or TRBD2 (5 bases each). This receptor was taken from a man aged 45 to 65 who received an inactivated influenza vaccine. The sample here was PBMCs from blood, taken more than 35 days after vaccination. In DNA, the CDR3 is TGTGCCTGCAGCATCCAGGGAGCGAAAACAGATACGCAGTATTTT. It specifies CACSIQGAKTDTQYF.